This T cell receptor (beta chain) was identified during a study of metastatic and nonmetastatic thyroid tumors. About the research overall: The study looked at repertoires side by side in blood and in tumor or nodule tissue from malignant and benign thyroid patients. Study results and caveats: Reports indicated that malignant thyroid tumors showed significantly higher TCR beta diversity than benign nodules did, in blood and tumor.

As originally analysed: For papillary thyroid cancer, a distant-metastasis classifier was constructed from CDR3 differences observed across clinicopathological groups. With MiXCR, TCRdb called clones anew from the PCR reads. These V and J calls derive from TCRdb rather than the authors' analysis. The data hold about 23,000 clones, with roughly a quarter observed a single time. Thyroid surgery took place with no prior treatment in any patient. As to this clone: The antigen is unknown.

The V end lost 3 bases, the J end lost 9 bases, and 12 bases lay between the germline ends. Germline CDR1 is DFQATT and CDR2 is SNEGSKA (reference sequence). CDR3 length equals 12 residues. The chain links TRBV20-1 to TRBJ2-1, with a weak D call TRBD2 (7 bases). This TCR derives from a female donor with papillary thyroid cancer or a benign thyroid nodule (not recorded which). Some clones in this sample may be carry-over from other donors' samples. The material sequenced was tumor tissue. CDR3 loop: CSARGGATEQFF. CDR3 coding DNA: TGCAGTGCTAGGGGGGGGGCGACTGAGCAGTTCTTC.